Shown below are 20 T cell receptor beta chains from a single sample sequenced in a study of T cells in Graves' hyperthyroidism and ophthalmopathy. Amplification yielded TCR beta CDR3 regions, with RNA transcripts as the source. The HTBI set primed first-round TCR CDR3 RT-PCR. From the multiplex PCR reads, TCRdb called clonotypes with MiXCR, one entry per CDR3 protein. This sample has around 180,000 distinct CDR3 sequences, with over 15% found just once. The specimen was blood. All receptors come from a woman aged 50 to 60 with Graves' hyperthyroidism.

This clonotype was seen ten or more times. The gene calls are TRBV2 and TRBJ1-6; D is perhaps TRBD1 (5 bases). CDR1 is SNHLY and CDR2 is FYNNEI in the germline V gene. Trimming pared 7 bases from V and 6 bases from J, leaving 13 bases between. This CDR3 has 14 residues. The CDR3 DNA sequence: TGTGCCAGCATTCGGGGACCTAGTAATTCACCCCTCCACTTT. This sequence encodes CASIRGPSNSPLHF.

The chain combines TRBV20-1 with TRBJ1-2; 10 nucleotides align to TRBD1. The trim removed 2 bases at V and 3 bases at J, leaving 3 bases unmatched. The CDR3 sequence is 14 residues long. CDR1 is DFQATT, CDR2 SNEGSKA, per germline (reference sequence). CDR3: CSARSDRGYYGYTF. In DNA, the CDR3 is TGCAGTGCTAGATCGGACAGGGGGTACTATGGCTACACCTTC.

This clonotype was detected ten times or more. The chain carries TRBV19 and TRBJ1-5, with D possibly TRBD1 on 6 matching bases. The CDR3 is made up of 12 amino acids. The V gene lost 4 bases and the J gene lost 6 bases, with 7 bases spanning the gap. Germline V gene data show CDR1 as LNHDA and CDR2 as SQIVND (reference sequence). The CDR3: CASSKGGQPQHF. CDR3 nucleotide sequence: TGTGCCAGTAGTAAGGGGGGTCAGCCCCAGCATTTT.

In its sample, this clonotype was seen many times. V and J are TRBV7-6 and TRBJ1-2, with D unresolved. V shed 5 bases and J shed 8 bases, with 21 bases lying between them. CDR1 is SGHVS and CDR2 is FNYEAQ in the germline V gene. The CDR3 is made up of 15 amino acids. The DNA of the CDR3 is TGTGCCAGCAGCCCAAACTCGGACCCCGCTCAAGGCTACACCTTC. This translates into CASSPNSDPAQGYTF.

This clonotype appeared many times. The genes are TRBV27 and TRBJ1-6, with 8 bases that match TRBD1. J was trimmed by 7 bases and V by 6 bases; bases with no gene match: 8. The germline V gene encodes CDR1 MNHEY and CDR2 SMNVEV (reference sequence). The length of the CDR3 is 15 residues. CDR3 nucleotide sequence: TGTGCCAGCAGCTTTGTGGACAGGGCAAATTCACCCCTCCACTTT. It translates to CASSFVDRANSPLHF.

This clonotype was detected many times. The chain links TRBV29-1 to TRBJ1-3, with unresolved D. The CDR3 extends over 11 amino acids. In germline, CDR1 is SQVTM, CDR2 ANQGSEA. V dropped 6 bases and J dropped 1 base, with 4 bases sitting between them. This CDR3 reads CSVLSGNTIYF. Written as DNA, the CDR3 is TGCAGCGTGTTATCTGGAAACACCATATATTTT.

In its sample, this clonotype was seen many times. The chain employs TRBV20-1 and TRBJ1-5; D remains unclear. The CDR3 contains 14 residues. Per the germline V gene, CDR1 is DFQATT and CDR2 is SNEGSKA (reference sequence). Deletions cut 5 bases from V and 5 bases from J, with 16 bases between. The CDR3 spells CSAARATRDQPQHF. CDR3 nucleotides: TGCAGTGCTGCTAGGGCGACAAGAGATCAGCCCCAGCATTTT.

The V gene is TRBV7-2, the J gene TRBJ2-1; either TRBD1 or TRBD2 may fit D (5 bases each). The CDR3 sequence is 15 residues long. Germline values: CDR1 SGHTA, CDR2 FQGNSA. Trimming pared 0 bases from V and 5 bases from J, leaving 11 bases between. The CDR3 sequence: CASSLAGVSDNEQFF. For the CDR3, the DNA is TGTGCCAGCAGCTTAGCGGGGGTCTCGGACAATGAGCAGTTCTTC.

This clonotype appeared a few times. The chain employs TRBV19 and TRBJ1-2; perhaps TRBD1 as D (6 bases). The CDR3 loop spans 13 amino acids. Germline assignment: CDR1 LNHDA and CDR2 SQIVND (reference sequence). Trimming cost V 6 bases and J 7 bases, with 15 bases left between them. In DNA form, the CDR3 reads TGTGCCAGTAGATCAACAGGGTCGAGTGGCTACACCTTC. Its translation: CASRSTGSSGYTF. Together with reference TRBV19 and TRBJ1-2, the CDR3 gives the full variable domain: DGGITQSPKYLFRKEGQNVTLSCEQNLNHDAMYWYRQDPGQGLRLIYYSQIVNDFQKGDIAEGYSVSREKKESFPLTVTSAQKNPTAFYLCASRSTGSSGYTFGSGTRLTVV.

The genes are TRBV2 and TRBJ2-1; 8 nucleotides agree with TRBD2. The V gene's germline CDR1 is SNHLY and CDR2 FYNNEI. Trimming at V came to 7 bases and at J to 3 bases, leaving 2 bases not matched to a gene. The CDR3 covers 13 residues. The CDR3 DNA reads as TGTGCCAGCAACAGCGGGAGCTACAATGAGCAGTTCTTC. Residues: CASNSGSYNEQFF.

This clonotype was seen many times. V usage is TRBV2 and J usage is TRBJ2-3, with 8 bases fitting TRBD2. The trim removed 3 bases at V and 3 bases at J, leaving 8 bases unmatched. The CDR3 is 16 amino acids. Germline V gene sequence: CDR1 SNHLY, CDR2 FYNNEI. The CDR3 DNA reads as TGTGCCAGCAGTGAGACTGCGGGGGGAATAACAGATACGCAGTATTTT. As protein: CASSETAGGITDTQYF.

This clonotype occurred many times. The chain employs TRBV19 and TRBJ1-2; 10 bases align to TRBD1. Germline CDR1 reads LNHDA; CDR2 reads SQIVND (reference sequence). Trimming at V came to 7 bases and at J to 6 bases, leaving 8 bases not matched to a gene. The CDR3 has 14 residues. As DNA, the CDR3 is TGTGCCAGTAAAGATTCGGGACAGGGGCATGGCTACACCTTC. Residues: CASKDSGQGHGYTF.

The chain carries TRBV6-1 and TRBJ2-5, with 13 nucleotides matching TRBD2. CDR3 size: 18 residues. The germline CDR1 and CDR2 sequences are MNHNS and SASEGT. V trimming: 1 base; J trimming: 3 bases; junction bases outside the gene matches: 8. The chain's CDR3 is CASSEGGTSGGGKETQYF. The CDR3 nucleotides read TGTGCCAGCAGTGAAGGGGGTACTAGCGGGGGGGGAAAAGAGACCCAGTACTTC.

This clonotype was observed many times. The chain has TRBV6-2 or TRBV6-3 and TRBJ1-4, with 8 bases fitting TRBD1. CDR1 MNHEY and CDR2 SVGEGT come from the germline V gene. J lost 8 bases, V lost 6 bases, and 11 bases had no gene match. This CDR3 has 15 residues. The CDR3 protein is CASSTRQGRAEKLFF. CDR3 coding DNA: TGTGCCAGCAGCACCCGACAGGGGCGAGCGGAAAAACTGTTTTTT.

This chain uses TRBV20-1 with TRBJ2-7; the match to TRBD2 covers 7 bases. The germline V gene encodes CDR1 DFQATT and CDR2 SNEGSKA (reference sequence). This CDR3 spans 14 amino acids. The V and J ends lost 3 bases and 3 bases, in that order; junction bases with no gene match: 8. The CDR3 loop reads CSASSGGRFYEQYF. In DNA, the CDR3 is TGCAGTGCTAGTTCGGGCGGGAGATTCTACGAGCAGTACTTC.

This clonotype has a count of ten or more. The rearrangement joins TRBV7-6 to TRBJ2-3; D may be TRBD2 (6 bases). The CDR3 is 15 residues long. The germline V and J ends were trimmed by 10 bases and 1 base, with 18 bases remaining between them. CDR1 SGHVS and CDR2 FNYEAQ come from the germline V gene. The CDR3, as DNA: TGTGCCACCTCCCTGGGGGGTACGGGCACAGATACGCAGTATTTT. Its protein is CATSLGGTGTDTQYF. Variable domain in full (rest from reference TRBV7-6 and TRBJ2-3): GAGVSQSPRYKVTKRGQDVALRCDPISGHVSLYWYRQALGQGPEFLTYFNYEAQQDKSGLPNDRFSAERPEGSISTLTIQRTEQRDSAMYRCATSLGGTGTDTQYFGPGTRLTVL.

This clonotype has just a few counts. J is TRBJ1-5 and V is TRBV19, with D possibly matching TRBD1 (5 bases). CDR1 LNHDA and CDR2 SQIVND come from the germline V gene (reference sequence). V dropped 1 base and J dropped 2 bases, with 18 bases sitting between them. CDR3 length: 18 residues. CDR3 sequence (DNA): TGTGCCAGTAGTATAGGGCAGGGAGGGTGGCCAGGCAATCAGCCCCAGCATTTT. Protein: CASSIGQGGWPGNQPQHF. Using reference TRBV19 and TRBJ1-5 for the parts outside the CDR3, the full variable domain is DGGITQSPKYLFRKEGQNVTLSCEQNLNHDAMYWYRQDPGQGLRLIYYSQIVNDFQKGDIAEGYSVSREKKESFPLTVTSAQKNPTAFYLCASSIGQGGWPGNQPQHFGDGTRLSIL.

This clonotype has more than one count but fewer than ten. The chain uses TRBV2 and TRBJ1-1, with 7 bases that match TRBD1. CDR1 is SNHLY, CDR2 FYNNEI, per germline. The CDR3 sequence is 14 residues long. Trimming removed 3 bases from V and 7 bases from J; junction bases left unmatched: 8. The CDR3 coding sequence is TGTGCCAGCAGTGAGAGTAGGGGGCGGTTTGAAGCTTTCTTT. As protein: CASSESRGRFEAFF.

This clonotype showed up many times. J is TRBJ1-1 and V is TRBV6-1; D not certain. CDR1 is MNHNS and CDR2 is SASEGT in the germline V gene. This CDR3 is built from 15 residues. With 5 bases removed from V and 2 bases from J, the gap between germline ends came to 15 bases. The CDR3: CASSSTSLKNTEAFF. The CDR3 DNA follows: TGTGCCAGCAGTTCGACCAGTTTAAAAAACACTGAAGCTTTCTTT.

CDR3 bases: TGTGCCAGCAGCTTAGGAGGGACCGGGGGAGCCCTCCACTTT. It translates to CASSLGGTGGALHF. The chain carries TRBV7-6 and TRBJ1-6; D possibly corresponds to TRBD1 (5 bases). Between the trimmed V and J ends, which lost 1 base and 14 bases, there was a span of 15 bases. The CDR3 is 14 amino acids. Germline V gene data show CDR1 as SGHVS and CDR2 as FNYEAQ.